Listed here is a single T cell receptor (beta chain). This CDR3 is 19 amino acids long. In the authors' workflow: Cell counts per sample came from amplifying reference gene primers. Sequencing used immunoSEQ multiplex PCR; TCRdb keeps in-frame clones, though not all of them. For V, J and clone size, that table is used; D and trimming come from the DNA. The sample records hundreds of thousands of clones, more than 80% being singletons. The recovered donors of Cohort 3 showed two negative PCRs, clearance, or symptom resolution. These data originate in a study of blood T cell repertoires in COVID-19. Whole-study context: Sites in the United States, Italy and Spain provided acute and convalescent COVID-19 samples.

The receptor's source is a man in his late teens or twenties who had recovered from COVID-19. The chain combines TRBV21-1 with TRBJ1-5; whether TRBD1, the table's D call, matches the DNA was not checked. TRBV21-1 is a documented pseudogene. Input material: PBMCs or T cells enriched from blood (not recorded which). The CDR3 DNA follows: TGTGCCAGCAGCAAAGATGGGGTGCTTGGGGCAGTCCACAATCAGCCCCAGCATTTT. Amino acid sequence: CASSKDGVLGAVHNQPQHF.